This T cell receptor (beta chain) comes out of a study of blood T cell repertoires in COVID-19. Grouping used clinical history reported by participants in a survey and questionnaire. The CDR3 has 14 residues. Here immunoSEQ multiplex PCR was the method, and the copy in TCRdb shows in-frame clones only, minus some. Here the sample spans under 250,000 clones, roughly 85% being singletons. The chain carries TRBV21-1 and TRBJ1-2. TRBV21-1 is a recognized pseudogene. The specimen sequenced was PBMCs or T cells enriched from blood (not recorded which). This TCR came from a woman aged 45-59 years with acute COVID-19. DNA for the CDR3: TGTGCCAGCAGCAAAGACGGTCTTATCTATGGCTACACCTTC. Protein product: CASSKDGLIYGYTF.